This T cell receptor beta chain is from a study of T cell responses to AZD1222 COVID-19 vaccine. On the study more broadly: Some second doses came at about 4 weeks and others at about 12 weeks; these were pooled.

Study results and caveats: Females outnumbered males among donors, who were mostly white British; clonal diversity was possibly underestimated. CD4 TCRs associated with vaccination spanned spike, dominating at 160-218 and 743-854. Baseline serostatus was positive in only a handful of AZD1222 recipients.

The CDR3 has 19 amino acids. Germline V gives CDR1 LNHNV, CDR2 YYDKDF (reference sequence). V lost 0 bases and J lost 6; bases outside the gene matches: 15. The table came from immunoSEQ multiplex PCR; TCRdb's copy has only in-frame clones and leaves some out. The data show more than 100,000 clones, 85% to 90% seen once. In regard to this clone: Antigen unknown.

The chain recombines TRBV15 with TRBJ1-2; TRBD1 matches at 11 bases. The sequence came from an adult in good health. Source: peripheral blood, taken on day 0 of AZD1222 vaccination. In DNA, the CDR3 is TGTGCCACCAGCAGAGATCGAGGGGACAGGGGGTTTAGGTTGCATGGCTACACCTTC. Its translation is CATSRDRGDRGFRLHGYTF.